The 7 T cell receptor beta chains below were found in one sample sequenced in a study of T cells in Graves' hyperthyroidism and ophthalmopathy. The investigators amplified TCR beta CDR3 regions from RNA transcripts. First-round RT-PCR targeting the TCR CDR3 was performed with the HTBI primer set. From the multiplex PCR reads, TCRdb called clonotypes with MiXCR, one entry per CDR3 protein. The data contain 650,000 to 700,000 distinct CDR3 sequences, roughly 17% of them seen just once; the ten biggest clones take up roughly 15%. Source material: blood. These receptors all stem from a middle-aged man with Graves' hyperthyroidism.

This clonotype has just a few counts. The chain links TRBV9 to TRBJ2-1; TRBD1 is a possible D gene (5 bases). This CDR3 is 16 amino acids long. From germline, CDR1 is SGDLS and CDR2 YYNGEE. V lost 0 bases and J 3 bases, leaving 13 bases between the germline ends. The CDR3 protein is CASSVGGAPGYNEQFF. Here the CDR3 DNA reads TGTGCCAGCAGCGTAGGTGGGGCCCCGGGCTACAATGAGCAGTTCTTC. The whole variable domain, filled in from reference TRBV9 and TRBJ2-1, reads DSGVTQTPKHLITATGQRVTLRCSPRSGDLSVYWYQQSLDQGLQFLIQYYNGEERAKGNILERFSAQQFPDLHSELNLSSLELGDSALYFCASSVGGAPGYNEQFFGPGTRLTVL.

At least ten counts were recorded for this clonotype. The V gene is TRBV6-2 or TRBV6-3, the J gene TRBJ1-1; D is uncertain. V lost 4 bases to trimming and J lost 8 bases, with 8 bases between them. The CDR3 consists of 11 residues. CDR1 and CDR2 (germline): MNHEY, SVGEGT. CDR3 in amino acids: CASSFWSEAFF. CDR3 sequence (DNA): TGTGCCAGCAGTTTCTGGAGCGAAGCTTTCTTT.

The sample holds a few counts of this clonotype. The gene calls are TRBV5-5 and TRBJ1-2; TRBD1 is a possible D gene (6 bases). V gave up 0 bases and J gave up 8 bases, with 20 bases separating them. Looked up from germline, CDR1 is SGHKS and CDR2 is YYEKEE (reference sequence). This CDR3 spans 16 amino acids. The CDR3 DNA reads TGTGCCAGCAGCTTGGCCATTGGCAGGGGTCAGAACGGCTACACCTTC. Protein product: CASSLAIGRGQNGYTF. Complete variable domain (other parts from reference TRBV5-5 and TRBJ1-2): DAGVTQSPTHLIKTRGQQVTLRCSPISGHKSVSWYQQVLGQGPQFIFQYYEKEERGRGNFPDRFSARQFPNYSSELNVNALLLGDSALYLCASSLAIGRGQNGYTFGSGTRLTVV.

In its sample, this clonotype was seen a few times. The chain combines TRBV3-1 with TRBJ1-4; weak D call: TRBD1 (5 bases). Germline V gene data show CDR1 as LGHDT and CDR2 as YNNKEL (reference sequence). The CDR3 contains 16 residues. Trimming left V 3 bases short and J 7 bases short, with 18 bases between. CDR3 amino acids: CASSHPWVQGVEKLFF. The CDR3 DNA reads TGTGCCAGCAGCCATCCTTGGGTCCAGGGTGTTGAAAAACTGTTTTTT.

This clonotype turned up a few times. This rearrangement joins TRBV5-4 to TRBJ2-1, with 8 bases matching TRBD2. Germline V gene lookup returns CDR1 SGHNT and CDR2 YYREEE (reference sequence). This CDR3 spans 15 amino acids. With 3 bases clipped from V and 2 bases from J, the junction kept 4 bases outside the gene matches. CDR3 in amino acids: CASSSPGRAYNEQFF. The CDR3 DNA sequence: TGTGCCAGCAGCTCACCCGGGAGGGCCTACAATGAGCAGTTCTTC.

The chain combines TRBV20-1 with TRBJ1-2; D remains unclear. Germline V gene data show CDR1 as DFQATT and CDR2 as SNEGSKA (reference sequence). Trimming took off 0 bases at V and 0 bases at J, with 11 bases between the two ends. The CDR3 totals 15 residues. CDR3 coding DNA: TGCAGTGCTAGAGATGAGGGAGCAGCTAACTATGGCTACACCTTC. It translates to CSARDEGAANYGYTF.

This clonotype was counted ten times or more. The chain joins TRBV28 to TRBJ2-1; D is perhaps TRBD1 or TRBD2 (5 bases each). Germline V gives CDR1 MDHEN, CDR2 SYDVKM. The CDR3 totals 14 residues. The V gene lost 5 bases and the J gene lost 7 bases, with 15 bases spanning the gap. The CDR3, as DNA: TGTGCCAGCAGTGGTCCGGGACCCGCAAATGAGCAGTTCTTC. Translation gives CASSGPGPANEQFF.